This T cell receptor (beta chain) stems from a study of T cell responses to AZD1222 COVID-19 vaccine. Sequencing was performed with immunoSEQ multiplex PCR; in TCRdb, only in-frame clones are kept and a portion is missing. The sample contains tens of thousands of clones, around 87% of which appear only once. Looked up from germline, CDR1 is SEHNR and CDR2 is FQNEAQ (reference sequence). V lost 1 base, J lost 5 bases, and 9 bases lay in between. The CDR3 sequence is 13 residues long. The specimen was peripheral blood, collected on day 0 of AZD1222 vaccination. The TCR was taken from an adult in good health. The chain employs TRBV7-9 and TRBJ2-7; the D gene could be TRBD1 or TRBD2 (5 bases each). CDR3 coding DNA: TGTGCCAGCAGCTTAGTTATGGGGGACGAGCAGTACTTC. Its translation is CASSLVMGDEQYF.